This entry features one T cell receptor (beta chain) sequence. This clonotype was seen only a few times. What this receptor recognizes is not known. Base qualities are missing; no much larger clone stands one base away. The data were obtained in a study of Graves' ophthalmopathy and Graves' hyperthyroidism (dated by TCRdb to between 2017 and 2018). Regarding the complete study: Stable hyperthyroidism was defined as no progression to ophthalmopathy within 18 months of follow-up. After sampling, hyperthyroidism patients received methimazole starting at 30 mg daily, and ophthalmopathy patients received high-dose intravenous methylprednisolone. A discovery set of 95 to 100 patients (43 ophthalmopathy, 57 stable hyperthyroidism) was enrolled to explore V-J signatures distinguishing ophthalmopathy from hyperthyroidism. To tell Graves' ophthalmopathy apart from Graves' hyperthyroidism, and to predict which patients would progress to ophthalmopathy, the study relied on TCR beta repertoire signatures. In total, over 130 blood samples were TCR-sequenced: roughly 45 ophthalmopathy, about 75 hyperthyroidism and about 17 hyperthyroidism-to-ophthalmopathy patients. In more than five hyperthyroidism patients, the T-cell repertoires found in thyroid tissue were compared with those found in blood. The independent validation cohort included approximately 19 hyperthyroidism patients plus 17 patients who later progressed from hyperthyroidism to ophthalmopathy.

For repertoire sequencing, the TCR beta CDR3 regions were amplified from RNA transcripts. The first round of RT-PCR was done with HTBI primers and the Qiagen OneStep RT-PCR kit, and was followed by a second round of multiplex PCR, then size selection and purification. The libraries underwent paired-end sequencing with 100 bp reads on an Illumina HiSeq2000. As for how the authors treated the data: SOAPnuke was used to process the reads, removing any read that contained adapters or uncalled bases, had a mean Phred below 15, or lacked an exact match to the constant primer or identifier. High-quality paired reads were merged with COPE v1.2.5. Each unique nucleotide sequence was treated as a clonotype, and MiTCR v1.1 was used to align the clonotypes to the IMGT TRB V, D and J references. Analysis was restricted to V-J combinations with a frequency above 0.0001, which covered 98% to 99.2% of repertoires. For each V-J combination, a TCR clonal expansion and chaos score was defined as F50 clonal expansion divided by the chaos observed in the TCRdist matrix. Welch's t-statistics and random forest were used to narrow the features down to approximately 13 V-J combinations, which were then fed into a naive Bayes classifier. The Morisita-Horn index was used to measure how similar the thyroid and blood repertoires were. TCRdb reran the public reads through fastp at Q25 and MiXCR, keeping productive beta chains. CDR3 protein duplicates are merged, each entry listing the most common genes and DNA. None of the V and J calls come from the authors' own analysis; TCRdb made them. Within this sample are around 1.1 million distinct CDR3 sequences, with 35% to 40% of them counted one time only. Over 8.5% of the sample goes to the ten largest clones.

V is pared back by 4 bases and J by 7 bases, with 13 bases lying between the germline termini. The germline V gene encodes CDR1 SGHVS and CDR2 FQNEAQ. Spanning cysteine to phenylalanine, the CDR3 consists of 13 amino acids. Only the CDR3 DNA stays, 39 bases, in frame from base 1. Study-level results and caveats: Most expanded thyroid clonotypes with a frequency above 0.001 also appeared in blood, which suggests that blood repertoires may reflect the immune response in the thyroid. Sample size was not predetermined statistically, and investigators were not blinded to group allocation. Ophthalmopathy was separated from stable hyperthyroidism by the 13-signature model with more than 85% sensitivity and 81% to 84% specificity in cross-validation and with 80%/75% in the test set. In validation, the model predicted ophthalmopathy progression with about 70% sensitivity and 72% to 80% specificity; some 13 predicted patients were CT-confirmed with GO in a median of about 6.2 months.

The hyperthyroidism patients were 18 to 65 years old and newly diagnosed, with a disease duration of less than 2 months. Patients were excluded if they had other autoimmune diseases, uncontrolled infections, pregnancy or lactation. Clinical symptoms, serum thyroxine, TRAb, thyroid ultrasound and orbital computed tomography formed the basis of the diagnosis. Total RNA was extracted using Trizol reagent, and RNA quality was checked on an Agilent 2100 Bioanalyzer. The V gene is TRBV7-8 and the J gene is TRBJ1-2; a confident D gene designation cannot be given. The receptor's source is an adult man with Graves' hyperthyroidism. The sample comprised peripheral blood or thyroid tissue (not recorded which). Read as DNA, the sequence is TGTGCCAGCAGCTCACTCGGGCCGGGTGGCTACACCTTC. This sequence encodes CASSSLGPGGYTF.